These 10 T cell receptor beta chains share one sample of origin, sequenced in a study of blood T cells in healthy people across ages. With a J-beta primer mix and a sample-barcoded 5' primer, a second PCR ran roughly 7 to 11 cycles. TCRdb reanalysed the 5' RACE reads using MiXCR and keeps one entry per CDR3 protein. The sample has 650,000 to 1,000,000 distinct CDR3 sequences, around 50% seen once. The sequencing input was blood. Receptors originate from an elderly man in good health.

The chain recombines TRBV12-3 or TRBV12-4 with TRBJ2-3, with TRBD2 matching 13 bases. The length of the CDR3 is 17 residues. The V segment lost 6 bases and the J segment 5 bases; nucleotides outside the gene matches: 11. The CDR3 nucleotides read TGTGCCAGCAGCGCGGGACTAGCGGGAACAAGTAGAGATACGCAGTATTTT. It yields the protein CASSAGLAGTSRDTQYF.

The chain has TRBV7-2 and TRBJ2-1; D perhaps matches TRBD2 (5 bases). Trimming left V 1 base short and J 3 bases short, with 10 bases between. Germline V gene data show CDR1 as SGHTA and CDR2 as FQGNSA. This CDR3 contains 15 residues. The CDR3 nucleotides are TGTGCCAGCAGCTTAGATCCCGAGGGCTACAATGAGCAGTTCTTC. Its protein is CASSLDPEGYNEQFF.

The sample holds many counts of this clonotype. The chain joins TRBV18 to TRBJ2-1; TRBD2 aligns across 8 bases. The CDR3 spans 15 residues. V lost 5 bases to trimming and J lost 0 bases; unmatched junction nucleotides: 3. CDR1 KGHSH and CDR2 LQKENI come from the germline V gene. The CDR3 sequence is CASSKSGSSYNEQFF. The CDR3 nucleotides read TGTGCCAGCTCAAAGAGCGGGAGCTCCTACAATGAGCAGTTCTTC.

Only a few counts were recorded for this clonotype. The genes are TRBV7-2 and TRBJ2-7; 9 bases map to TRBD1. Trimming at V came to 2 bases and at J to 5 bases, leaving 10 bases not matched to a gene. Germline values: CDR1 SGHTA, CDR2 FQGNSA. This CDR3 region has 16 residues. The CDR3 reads CASSLRGDRAFHEQYF. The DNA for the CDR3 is TGTGCCAGCAGCTTACGCGGGGACAGGGCTTTCCACGAGCAGTACTTC.

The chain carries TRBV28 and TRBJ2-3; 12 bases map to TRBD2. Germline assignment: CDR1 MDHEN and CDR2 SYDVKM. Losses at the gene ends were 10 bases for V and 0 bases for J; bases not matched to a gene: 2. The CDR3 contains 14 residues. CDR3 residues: CATGLAGSTDTQYF. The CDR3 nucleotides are TGTGCCACCGGACTAGCGGGGAGCACAGATACGCAGTATTTT.

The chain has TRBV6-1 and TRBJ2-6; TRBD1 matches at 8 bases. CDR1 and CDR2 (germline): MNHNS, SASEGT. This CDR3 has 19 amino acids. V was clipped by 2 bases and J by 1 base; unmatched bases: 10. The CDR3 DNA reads TGTGCCAGCAGTGAAAGGGGCCCGGGACAGGTTTCTGGGGCCAACGTCCTGACTTTC. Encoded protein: CASSERGPGQVSGANVLTF.

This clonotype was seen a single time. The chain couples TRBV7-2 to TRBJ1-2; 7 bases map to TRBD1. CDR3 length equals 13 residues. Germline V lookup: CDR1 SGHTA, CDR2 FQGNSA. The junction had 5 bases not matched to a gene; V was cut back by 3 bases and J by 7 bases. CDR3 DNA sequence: TGTGCCAGCAGCTTCGACAGGGACAGTGGCTACACCTTC. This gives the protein CASSFDRDSGYTF.

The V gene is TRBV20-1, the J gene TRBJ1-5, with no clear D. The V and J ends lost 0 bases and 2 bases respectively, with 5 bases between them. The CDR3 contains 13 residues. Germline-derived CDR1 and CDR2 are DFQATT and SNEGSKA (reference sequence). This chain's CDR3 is CSARDSGNQPQHF. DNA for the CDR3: TGCAGTGCTAGAGATTCGGGCAATCAGCCCCAGCATTTT.

The CDR3 DNA follows: TGCAGTGCTAGACTAGCGGACAGCTCCTACGAGCAGTACTTC. Amino acids: CSARLADSSYEQYF. This chain connects TRBV20-1 to TRBJ2-7; tentatively, D is TRBD2 (7 bases). Trimming took off 2 bases at V and 0 bases at J, with 11 bases between the two ends. The CDR3 spans 14 residues. Germline V gene lookup returns CDR1 DFQATT and CDR2 SNEGSKA (reference sequence).

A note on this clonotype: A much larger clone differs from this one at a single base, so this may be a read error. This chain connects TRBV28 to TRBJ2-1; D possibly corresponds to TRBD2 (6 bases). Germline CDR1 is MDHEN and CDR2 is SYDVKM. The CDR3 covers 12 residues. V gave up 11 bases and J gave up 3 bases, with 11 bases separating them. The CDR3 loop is CAGTSFYNEQFF. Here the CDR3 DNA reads TGTGCCGGCACTAGCTTCTACAATGAGCAGTTCTTC.